The 17 T cell receptor beta chains given below trace back to one sample, sequenced in a study of tumor-infiltrating lymphocytes in primary liver carcinoma. Researchers generated TCR beta cDNA from about 450 ng of total RNA, relying on a constant-region primer. Researchers made the TCR beta libraries by running three nested multiplex PCR rounds with slightly modified ARM-PCR. Amplification in the first two PCR rounds was performed using TRBV1-TRBV30 forward primers and a C-beta reverse primer for around 10 cycles each. MiXCR was run by TCRdb on the multiplex PCR reads, yielding one entry per CDR3 protein. Found here are about 200,000 distinct CDR3 sequences, almost 65% of them singletons; the top ten hold roughly 7%. The researchers obtained blood RNA from unsorted whole blood and also extracted germline DNA. Material for sequencing was peripheral blood. The receptor source for this set is a woman in her sixties or seventies with primary liver carcinoma and hepatitis B virus infection.

This chain links TRBV11-2 with TRBJ2-5; D remains unclear. Trimming removed 7 bases from V and 14 bases from J, with 17 bases in between. The CDR3 runs to 11 residues. CDR1 and CDR2 (germline): SGHAT, FQNNGV. Here the CDR3 DNA reads TGTGCCAGCAAGAATACAGAGACGCATTACTTC. Translation gives CASKNTETHYF.

The table lists this clonotype with many counts. J is TRBJ2-7 and V is TRBV6-1; 9 positions match TRBD2. The CDR3 is 17 residues long. CDR1 is MNHNS and CDR2 is SASEGT in the germline V gene. V shed 7 bases and J 3 bases; nucleotides not matched to a gene: 16. The CDR3 DNA reads as TGTGCCAGCACAAAAGAGCTAGCGGGAATTGGGATCTACGAGCAGTACTTC. As protein: CASTKELAGIGIYEQYF.

This clonotype is a singleton in its sample. A much larger clone differs by one base, so this may be a read error. The rearrangement uses TRBV5-6 and TRBJ2-7; the match to TRBD2 covers 9 bases. This CDR3 has 16 amino acids. From germline, CDR1 is SGHDT and CDR2 YYEEEE. Losses at the gene ends were 1 base for V and 7 bases for J; bases not matched to a gene: 12. CDR3 residues: CASSLLEASGTREQYF. Written as DNA, the CDR3 is TGTGCCAGCAGCTTGCTCGAGGCTAGCGGGACTCGGGAGCAGTACTTC.

This clonotype was counted many times. The chain has TRBV29-1 and TRBJ2-1; no definite D call. The CDR3 runs 13 residues. CDR1 is SQVTM and CDR2 is ANQGSEA in the germline V gene. The germline V and J ends were trimmed by 7 bases and 6 bases, with 16 bases remaining between them. The chain's CDR3 is CSAELGRANEQFF. For the CDR3, the DNA is TGCAGCGCCGAGTTGGGTAGGGCCAATGAGCAGTTCTTC.

V is TRBV18 and J is TRBJ1-2, with D tentatively TRBD1 (6 bases). V lost 6 bases and J 8 bases, leaving 16 bases between the germline ends. The germline V gene encodes CDR1 KGHSH and CDR2 LQKENI. The CDR3 contains 13 residues. The CDR3 reads CASSLNREDGYTF. The DNA of the CDR3 is TGTGCCAGCTCCCTTAACAGGGAGGACGGCTACACCTTC.

The DNA of the CDR3 is TGTGCCAGCAGCTTCGAGGGATGCTACACCTTC. The encoded protein is CASSFEGCYTF. The J gene is TRBJ1-2, the V gene TRBV5-6, with no clear D. Germline assignment: CDR1 SGHDT and CDR2 YYEEEE. The CDR3 covers 11 residues. V was pared by 2 bases and J by 9 bases, with 8 bases between.

Of note for this clonotype: A much larger clone sits a single nucleotide away, making a read error possible. The chain couples TRBV6-5 to TRBJ2-7; D possibly corresponds to TRBD2 (5 bases). Germline CDR1 reads MNHEY; CDR2 reads SVGAGI. The CDR3 loop spans 13 amino acids. V shed 5 bases and J shed 10 bases, with 18 bases lying between them. CDR3 coding DNA: TGTGCCAGCAGTAAGTTCGGGAACACCGATCAGTACTTC. It encodes CASSKFGNTDQYF.

Many counts were recorded for this clonotype. This sequence joins TRBV6-5 and TRBJ2-7; 7 nucleotides line up with TRBD2. This CDR3 comprises 14 residues. J gave up 3 bases and V 5 bases, and 7 bases lay outside the gene matches. Germline CDR1 and CDR2: MNHEY and SVGAGI. CDR3 region: CASSPGGYGYEQYF. CDR3 bases: TGTGCCAGCAGTCCCGGGGGGTACGGCTACGAGCAGTACTTC.

The chain is built from TRBV6-2 or TRBV6-3 and TRBJ1-2; a weak D match, TRBD1 (6 bases). This CDR3 has 13 residues. Trimming took off 5 bases at V and 10 bases at J, with 17 bases between the two ends. Germline CDR1 is MNHEY and CDR2 is SVGEGT. The CDR3 DNA reads TGTGCCAGCAGTGAAACAGGGAAGCGCGACTACACCTTC. This translates into CASSETGKRDYTF.

The J gene is TRBJ2-1, the V gene TRBV5-1, with 8 nucleotides matching TRBD2. Germline V gene data show CDR1 as SGHRS and CDR2 as YFSETQ. The J segment lost 3 bases and the V segment lost 4 bases, leaving 12 bases of the junction unmatched. The CDR3 contains 17 residues. The CDR3 coding sequence is TGCGCCAGCAGCCCGAGCCCGACTAGCGAATACTACAATGAGCAGTTCTTC. It encodes CASSPSPTSEYYNEQFF.

About this clonotype: One end of the junction varies from germline; a read error may be responsible. The chain employs TRBV29-1 and TRBJ2-7; 7 bases are a match to TRBD1. Germline V gene data show CDR1 as SQVTM and CDR2 as ANQGSEA. The CDR3 spans 12 residues. The CDR3 loop is CSLEDRGREQYF. The CDR3 DNA reads as TGCAGCCTTGAAGATAGGGGGCGCGAGCAGTACTTC.

This clonotype appeared many times. This chain joins TRBV12-3 or TRBV12-4 and TRBJ2-2; D unresolved. The V end was cut by 3 bases, the J end by 0 bases, with 8 bases between. The CDR3 contains 15 residues. CDR3 loop: CASSLGGANTGELFF. CDR3 nucleotides: TGTGCCAGCAGTTTGGGCGGAGCGAACACCGGGGAGCTGTTTTTT.

There are many counts of this clonotype. The V gene is TRBV12-3 or TRBV12-4, the J gene TRBJ2-1; 11 nucleotides agree with TRBD2. The CDR3 runs to 16 residues. V shed 3 bases, J shed 2 bases, and the junction held 3 bases outside the gene matches. The CDR3 here is CASSLASGRTYNEQFF. The CDR3 coding sequence is TGTGCCAGCAGTTTGGCTAGCGGGAGGACCTACAATGAGCAGTTCTTC.

The V and J genes are TRBV10-2 and TRBJ2-7, with a possible D match to TRBD1 (5 bases). The CDR3 contains 13 residues. Looked up from germline, CDR1 is WSHSY and CDR2 is SAAADI. Trimming took 3 bases from V and 2 from J, leaving 8 bases between them. The DNA of the CDR3 is TGCGCCAGCAGTGAAACAGGTCCCTACGAGCAGTACTTC. This encodes CASSETGPYEQYF.

This clonotype was recorded many times. The chain joins TRBV5-4 to TRBJ2-7; TRBD2 agrees at 7 bases. With 2 bases clipped from V and 2 bases from J, the junction kept 4 bases outside the gene matches. CDR1 and CDR2 from the germline V gene are SGHNT and YYREEE (reference sequence). The CDR3 runs to 14 residues. CDR3: CASSFGGGTYEQYF. The CDR3 nucleotides read TGTGCCAGCAGCTTTGGCGGGGGTACCTACGAGCAGTACTTC.

Concerning this clonotype itself: At one of its ends the junction is not consistent with the germline gene, which may arise from a read error. This chain joins TRBV11-2 and TRBJ2-3; TRBD2 agrees at 9 bases. Germline V lookup: CDR1 SGHAT, CDR2 FQNNGV. The CDR3 has 18 residues. The CDR3 is CANSLAAGGFASTDTQYF. For the CDR3, the DNA is TGTGCCAACAGCTTAGCAGCGGGAGGCTTCGCTAGCACAGATACTCAGTATTTT.

A remark on this clonotype: The CDR3 does not end in the conserved phenylalanine or tryptophan, so this is likely a read error. Because the CDR3's place on the DNA is in doubt, the DNA is left out and the CDR3 is given as listed by TCRdb. The chain recombines TRBV11-2 with TRBJ1-2; TRBD1, the D gene given by the table, was not confirmed from the DNA. The CDR3 region is 18 residues in length, termini included. CDR1 is SGHAT and CDR2 is FQNNGV in the germline V gene. CDR3 sequence: CASSLSRGSAVSNYGYII.